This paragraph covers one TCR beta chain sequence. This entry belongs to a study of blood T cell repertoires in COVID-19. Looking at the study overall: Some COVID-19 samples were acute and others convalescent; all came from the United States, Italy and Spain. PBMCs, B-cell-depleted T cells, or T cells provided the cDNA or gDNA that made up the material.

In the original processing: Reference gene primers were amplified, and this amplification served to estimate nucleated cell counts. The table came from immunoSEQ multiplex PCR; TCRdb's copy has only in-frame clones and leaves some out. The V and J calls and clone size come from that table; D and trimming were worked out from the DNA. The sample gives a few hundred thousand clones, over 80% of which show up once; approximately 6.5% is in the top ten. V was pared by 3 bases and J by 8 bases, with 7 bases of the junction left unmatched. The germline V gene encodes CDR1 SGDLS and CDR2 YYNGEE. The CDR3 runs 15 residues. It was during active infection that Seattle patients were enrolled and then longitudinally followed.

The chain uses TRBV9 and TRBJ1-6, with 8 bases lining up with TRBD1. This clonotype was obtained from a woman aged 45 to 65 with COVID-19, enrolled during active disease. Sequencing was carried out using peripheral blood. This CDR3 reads CASSATGTGYSPLHF. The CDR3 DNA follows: TGTGCCAGCAGCGCGACCGGGACAGGTTATTCACCCCTCCACTTT. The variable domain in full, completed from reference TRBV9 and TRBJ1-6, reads DSGVTQTPKHLITATGQRVTLRCSPRSGDLSVYWYQQSLDQGLQFLIQYYNGEERAKGNILERFSAQQFPDLHSELNLSSLELGDSALYFCASSATGTGYSPLHFGNGTRLTVT.